This T cell receptor beta chain was captured by sequencing in a study of blood T cell repertoires in COVID-19. Across the study: Acute-phase and convalescent COVID-19 samples originated in the United States, Italy and Spain. The cDNA or gDNA used as material had been derived from T cells, B-cell-depleted T cells, or PBMCs.

Germline values: CDR1 MDHEN, CDR2 SYDVKM. The CDR3 contains 13 residues. After removal of 7 bases from V and 5 bases from J, the junction contained 2 bases not matched to a gene. Original handling: Amplification of reference gene primers provided the estimated nucleated cell counts. Clones were read by immunoSEQ multiplex PCR, and TCRdb kept only the in-frame ones, dropping some. V and J calls plus clone size are reproduced from that table; the DNA served to infer D and trimming. The data hold roughly 30,000 clones, with 70% to 80% observed a single time. What was sequenced was peripheral blood. The receptor comes from a woman aged 55 to 70 with acute or convalescent COVID-19. The V and J genes are TRBV28 and TRBJ2-2, with 9 bases matching TRBD2. CDR3 residues: CASKSGGTGELFF. The CDR3 DNA is TGTGCCAGCAAAAGCGGGGGGACCGGGGAGCTGTTTTTT.